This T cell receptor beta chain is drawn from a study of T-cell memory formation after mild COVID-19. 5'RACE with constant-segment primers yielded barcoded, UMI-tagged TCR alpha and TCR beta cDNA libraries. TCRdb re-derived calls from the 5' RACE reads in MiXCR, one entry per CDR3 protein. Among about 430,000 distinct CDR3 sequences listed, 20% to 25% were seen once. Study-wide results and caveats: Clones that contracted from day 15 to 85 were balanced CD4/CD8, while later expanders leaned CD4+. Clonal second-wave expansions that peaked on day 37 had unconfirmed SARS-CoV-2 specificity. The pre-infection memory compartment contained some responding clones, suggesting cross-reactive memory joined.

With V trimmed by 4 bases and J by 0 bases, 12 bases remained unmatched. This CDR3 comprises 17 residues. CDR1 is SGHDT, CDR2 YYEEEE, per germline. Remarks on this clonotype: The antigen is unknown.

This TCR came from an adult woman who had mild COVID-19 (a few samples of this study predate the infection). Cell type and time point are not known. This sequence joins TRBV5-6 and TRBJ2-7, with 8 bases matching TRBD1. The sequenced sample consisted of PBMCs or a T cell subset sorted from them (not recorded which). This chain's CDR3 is CASSLEAGQGSSYEQYF. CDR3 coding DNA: TGTGCCAGCAGCCTCGAGGCCGGACAGGGTTCCTCCTACGAGCAGTACTTC. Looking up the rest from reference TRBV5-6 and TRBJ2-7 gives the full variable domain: DAGVTQSPTHLIKTRGQQVTLRCSPKSGHDTVSWYQQALGQGPQFIFQYYEEEERQRGNFPDRFSGHQFPNYSSELNVNALLLGDSALYLCASSLEAGQGSSYEQYFGPGTRLTVT.